This is a list of T cell receptor beta chains from one sample in a study of T cells after yellow fever vaccination. TCRdb redid the calling of the 5' RACE reads with MiXCR, one entry per CDR3 protein. The table records a few hundred thousand distinct CDR3 sequences, roughly 17% of them present only once. The input for sequencing was PBMCs, taken about 5 days after the first yellow fever vaccination. Receptors originate from a young man who received the YFV17D yellow fever vaccine. The CDR3 runs from the conserved cysteine through the conserved F or W. A D gene is named only where the DNA matches it firmly. Expanded clones get a size class; other rows say once, few or many, or leave the size out.

clone_size	v_call	j_call	d_call	cdr3_nt	cdr3_aa
few	TRBV20-1	TRBJ1-2	.	TGCAGTGCTAGAGGGACCTCCTATGGCTACACCTTC	CSARGTSYGYTF
few	TRBV5-5	TRBJ2-1	.	TGTGCCAGCAGCCCTCGTCGGACTCCATATGAGCAGTTCTTC	CASSPRRTPYEQFF
few	TRBV7-3	TRBJ2-3	.	TGTGCCAGCAGCACAACAGGGTCTACTAGCACAGATACGCAGTATTTT	CASSTTGSTSTDTQYF
many	TRBV7-2	TRBJ2-5	.	TGTGCCAGCAGCTTCCAAGGGGGTGGGGAGACCCAGTACTTC	CASSFQGGGETQYF
few	TRBV7-9	TRBJ1-1	TRBD1	TGTGCCAGCAGCCAGGGGGCTTCAAACACTGAAGCTTTCTTT	CASSQGASNTEAFF
.	TRBV4-3	TRBJ2-6	.	TGCGCCAGCAGCCAAGACTCCTACTCTGGGGCCAACGTCCTGACTTTC	CASSQDSYSGANVLTF
.	TRBV11-2	TRBJ1-2	.	TGTGCCAGCAGCTCCCGAGCGGCTAACTATGGCTACACCTTC	CASSSRAANYGYTF
few	TRBV12-3/TRBV12-4	TRBJ1-1	.	TGTGCCAGCAGTTTGTGGCGGGGAATGAACACTGAAGCTTTCTTT	CASSLWRGMNTEAFF
.	TRBV27	TRBJ2-1	TRBD2	TGTGCCAGCGCGGAAGGGACTAGCTCCTACAATGAGCAGTTCTTC	CASAEGTSSYNEQFF
.	TRBV24-1	TRBJ2-3	TRBD2	TGTGCCACCAGTATGAGCGGGACGGAGAGAGATACGCAGTATTTT	CATSMSGTERDTQYF
.	TRBV6-2/TRBV6-3	TRBJ1-2	.	TGTGCCAGCAGTGACCCTCGACACCTTAACGACTATGGCTACACCTTC	CASSDPRHLNDYGYTF
many	TRBV4-2	TRBJ2-3	.	TGTGCCAGCAGCCAAGACGGGGCCTCAGGGGCAGATACGCAGTATTTT	CASSQDGASGADTQYF
.	TRBV27	TRBJ2-6	TRBD1	TGTGCCAGCACCCTAGGGAGACAGGGGTCTTCTGGGGCCAACGTCCTGACTTTC	CASTLGRQGSSGANVLTF
few	TRBV5-1	TRBJ2-3	.	TGCGCCAGCAGCCTCCGGCTAGGCGGCACAGATACGCAGTATTTT	CASSLRLGGTDTQYF
.	TRBV7-9	TRBJ2-4	.	TGTGCCAGCAGCCCGACAGGTCTCCCTATTCAGTACTTC	CASSPTGLPIQYF
.	TRBV15	TRBJ2-3	.	TGTGCCACAGACCTCTGGCGTGGTGGGAACACAGATACGCAGTATTTT	CATDLWRGGNTDTQYF
few	TRBV5-1	TRBJ1-2	.	TGCGCCAGCACCTTACAACAGGGAGGCTATGGCTACACCTTC	CASTLQQGGYGYTF
few	TRBV7-2	TRBJ1-2	TRBD1	TGTGCCAGCAGACCATTGGACAGGGGGAAGGGTGGCTACACCTTC	CASRPLDRGKGGYTF
.	TRBV28	TRBJ1-2	.	TGTGCCAGCAGTCCCGCAGGGAGTGGCTACACCTTC	CASSPAGSGYTF
.	TRBV13	TRBJ2-3	.	TGTGCCAGCAGCTTAGACGCGGGGGCCACAGATACGCAGTATTTT	CASSLDAGATDTQYF
few	TRBV5-1	TRBJ2-2	.	TGCGCCAGCAAGGACACGGGGAGCACCGGGGAGCTGTTTTTT	CASKDTGSTGELFF
.	TRBV11-2	TRBJ1-4	.	TGTGCCAGCAGCCCTTCCTTCCGAGGGAATGAAAAACTGTTTTTT	CASSPSFRGNEKLFF
many	TRBV4-1	TRBJ2-7	.	TGCGCCAGCAGCCAAGAAAGGGGCGGATTATACGAGCAGTACTTC	CASSQERGGLYEQYF
.	TRBV7-2	TRBJ2-4	.	TGTGCCAGCAGCTTCTGGCCAGGGAAGAACATTCAGTACTTC	CASSFWPGKNIQYF
few	TRBV21-1	TRBJ2-5	.	TGTGCCACCTCGGCCCGCCAAGAGACCCAGTACTTC	CATSARQETQYF
.	TRBV3-1	TRBJ2-4	TRBD1	TGTGCCAGCAGCCAGGACAGGGTAGCCAAAAACATTCAGTACTTC	CASSQDRVAKNIQYF
few	TRBV12-3/TRBV12-4	TRBJ1-2	.	TGTGCCAGCAGTTTACGGCTGGAGTATGGCTACACCTTC	CASSLRLEYGYTF
.	TRBV20-1	TRBJ2-7	TRBD1	TGCAGTGCTAGATTGGACAGGGGCGTATACGAGCAGTACTTC	CSARLDRGVYEQYF
few	TRBV12-3/TRBV12-4	TRBJ1-1	.	TGTGCCAGCAGATACAGGGTGACAATGAACACTGAAGCTTTCTTT	CASRYRVTMNTEAFF
many	TRBV29-1	TRBJ2-5	.	TGCAGCGTTGAGCAGGGCCCCTTATGGGGAGAGACCCAGTACTTC	CSVEQGPLWGETQYF
many	TRBV12-3/TRBV12-4	TRBJ2-2	.	TGTGCCAGCAGTCCGAACCAGCCGGGCACCGGGGAGCTGTTTTTT	CASSPNQPGTGELFF
once	TRBV29-1	TRBJ2-2	.	TGCAGCGTTGGACACATCACCGGGGAGCTGTTTTTT	CSVGHITGELFF